What follows describes a single T cell receptor (beta chain). This clonotype appeared once. What this receptor recognizes is not known. No much larger clone exists at a distance of one base, and base qualities are not known. Libraries were built with 5' RACE. This sample was sequenced with an Illumina HiSeq 2500. A second PCR of about 6 to 12 cycles was run with a J-beta primer mix and a sample-barcoded 5' primer. A template-switch 5' adaptor carrying 12 random nucleotides introduced a unique molecular identifier onto each TCR beta cDNA molecule. Each sample yielded at least 2.5 million CDR3-containing paired-end reads. First-strand cDNA was synthesized from all RNA with the Mint cDNA synthesis kit, primed by a TRBC-specific oligonucleotide. Following uracil-DNA glycosylase treatment, a first 18-cycle PCR with universal primers M1SS and BC2_uni_R was performed on all cDNA. From the authors' description of their analysis: For normalization, 1 million high-quality reads were randomly selected from each sample, with every read carrying a distinct molecular identifier. Instead of being binned into consensus sequences, reads with shared molecular identifiers were discarded. CDR3 identification, clonotype clustering and error correction used MiTCR with a Q25 quality threshold and the strictest error-elimination algorithm. Lower-bound total TCR beta diversity was estimated with a nonparametric unseen species model using Euler transformation. The public reads were quality trimmed at Q25 with fastp and then assembled into clones with MiXCR by TCRdb, keeping productive beta chains. Rows are combined by CDR3 protein, so each entry shows the most common genes and DNA. TCRdb's processing, not the authors', yielded these V and J calls. For this sample the table gives roughly 1,800,000 distinct CDR3 sequences, of which roughly 52% were detected only once. The top ten hold over 2% of the sample.

This sample stems from a study of blood T cells in healthy people across ages (dated by TCRdb to between 2014 and 2017). Broadly, across the study: In model experiments, template switching captured roughly one uniquely barcoded TCR beta cDNA molecule for every two T cells. Age-related changes in TCR beta repertoire diversity were measured in the study by deep sequencing normalized with unique cDNA molecular identifiers. The donors were split into four age groups: young (average 16 years), middle-aged (around 40), aged (approximately 60) and long-lived (under 90). To avoid experimental bias, donors of different ages were randomly spread across the sequencing lanes. The study analyzed two additional independent replicas of 1 million unique cDNA reads from the same blood draw for two donors, one aged 18 to 30 and one aged 80 or older. What the study reported, not specific to this receptor: Observed TCR beta diversity per million T cells fell roughly linearly with age, and a significant reduction was already apparent by age about 38. A strong correlation was found between observed TCR beta diversity and the percentage of naive T cells measured by flow cytometry. Bulk unsorted PBMC profiling prevented conclusive comparison of naive and antigen-experienced compartments. Because donor CMV infection status was unknown, age-related changes in expanded clonotypes were potentially confounded. Estimates of total diversity based on one million sequenced T cells were considered lower bounds and underestimates. Compared with the aged group, the long-lived group had more naive CD4+ T cells, fewer expanded clones and increased TCR diversity, a pattern suggesting age selection.

The approximately 39 donors, aged about 6 to 100 years, were systemically healthy Caucasian individuals from Russia. Each donor gave around 9 milliliters of peripheral blood, collected into EDTA-treated Vacutainer tubes. Ficoll-Paque density-gradient centrifugation was used to isolate PBMCs, with at least 6.5 million per sample. Trizol reagent was used to extract total RNA from the PBMCs, yielding at least 6 micrograms per sample. For every donor, an aliquot of PBMCs went through flow cytometry to measure the percentages of naive CD45RAhigh/CD27high T cells. The germline V gene (reference sequence) provides CDR1 LNHDA and CDR2 SQIVND. V is clipped by 0 bases and J by 4 bases, and the sequence between their germline boundaries is 12 bases long. The CDR3 spans 15 residues, from the cysteine through the phenylalanine. Just the 45-base CDR3 DNA is kept, in frame starting at base 1.

This receptor was identified in a woman aged 40 to 50 in good health. Recombination connected TRBV19 to TRBJ1-2; no D gene call is confident. Specimen: blood. At the DNA level, the sequence is TGTGCCAGTAGTATAGATCGAGAGGGCCCCTATGGCTACACCTTC. Its protein reads: CASSIDREGPYGYTF. The CDR3 plus the reference TRBV19 and TRBJ1-2 genes for the other parts give the full variable domain: DGGITQSPKYLFRKEGQNVTLSCEQNLNHDAMYWYRQDPGQGLRLIYYSQIVNDFQKGDIAEGYSVSREKKESFPLTVTSAQKNPTAFYLCASSIDREGPYGYTFGSGTRLTVV.